This T cell receptor beta chain was observed in a study of blood T cell repertoires in COVID-19. Study-wide context: Spain, Italy and the United States supplied samples that represented acute and convalescent COVID-19. T cells, B-cell-depleted T cells, or PBMCs provided the cDNA or gDNA that served as material.

Using immunoSEQ multiplex PCR, the repertoire was profiled, and TCRdb retains in-frame clones only, with some absent. Found here are 65,000 to 90,000 clones, about 79% of them singletons; the top ten hold about 3.8%. Germline V gives CDR1 SGHKS, CDR2 YYEKEE (reference sequence). V was clipped by 4 bases and J by 4 bases; unmatched bases: 1. The CDR3 runs to 13 residues. This TCR derives from a woman in her fifties or sixties with acute or convalescent COVID-19. This sequence joins TRBV5-5 and TRBJ1-2; TRBD1 matches 10 bases. Sequenced material: peripheral blood. The CDR3 nucleotides are TGTGCCAGCAGCCGGACAGGGGGCTATGGCTACACCTTC. Translating it yields CASSRTGGYGYTF.